This TCR beta chain was sequenced during a study of cytotoxic CD8 clonotypes in ibrutinib-treated CLL. CDR1 is SGHTS, CDR2 YDEGEE, per germline. This CDR3 region has 15 residues. Trimming removed 5 bases from V and 4 bases from J, with 19 bases in between. The TCR beta libraries used about 2.2 micrograms of genomic DNA that came from cryopreserved PBMCs. Here immunoSEQ multiplex PCR was the method, and the copy in TCRdb shows in-frame clones only, minus some. The sample holds 250,000 or so clones, roughly 70% seen once. This sample comprised PBMCs, obtained after 24 months of ibrutinib treatment. The sequence was obtained from a human donor with chronic lymphocytic leukemia. The chain recombines TRBV5-8 with TRBJ2-7; D assignment may be TRBD1 or TRBD2 (5 bases each). The CDR3 loop reads CASRALGAGSYEQYF. In DNA form, the CDR3 reads TGTGCCAGCAGGGCCCTCGGGGCAGGCTCTTACGAGCAGTACTTC.